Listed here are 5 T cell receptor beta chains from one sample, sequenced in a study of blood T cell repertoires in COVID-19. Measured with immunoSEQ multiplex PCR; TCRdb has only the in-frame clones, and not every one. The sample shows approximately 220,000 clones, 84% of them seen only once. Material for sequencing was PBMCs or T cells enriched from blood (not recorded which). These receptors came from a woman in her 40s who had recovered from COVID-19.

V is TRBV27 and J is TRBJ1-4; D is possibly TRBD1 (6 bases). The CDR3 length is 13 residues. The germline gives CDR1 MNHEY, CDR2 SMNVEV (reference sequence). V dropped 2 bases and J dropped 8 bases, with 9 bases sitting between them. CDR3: CASSLAGEEKLFF. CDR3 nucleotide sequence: TGTGCCAGCAGTTTAGCAGGGGAGGAAAAACTGTTTTTT.

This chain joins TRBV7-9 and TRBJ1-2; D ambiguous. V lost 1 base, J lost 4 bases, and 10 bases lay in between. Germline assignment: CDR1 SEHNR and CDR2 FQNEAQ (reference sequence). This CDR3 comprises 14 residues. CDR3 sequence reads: CASSLVGRAYGYTF. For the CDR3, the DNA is TGTGCCAGCAGCTTAGTGGGCAGAGCCTATGGCTACACCTTC.

CDR3 nucleotide sequence: TGTGCCAGCAGCTTACCAGGGGGAAGGTACGAGCAGTACTTC. Amino acids: CASSLPGGRYEQYF. The chain uses TRBV11-2 and TRBJ2-7; 7 nucleotides agree with TRBD1. The CDR3 spans 14 residues. Germline trimming cut 2 bases from V and 4 bases from J; bases unmatched to any gene: 5. Per the germline V gene, CDR1 is SGHAT and CDR2 is FQNNGV.

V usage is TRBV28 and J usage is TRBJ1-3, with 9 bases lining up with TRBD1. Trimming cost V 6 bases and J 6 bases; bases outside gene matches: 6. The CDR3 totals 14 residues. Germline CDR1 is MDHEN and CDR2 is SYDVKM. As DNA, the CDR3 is TGTGCCAGCAGACCGGGACAGGGCCAAAACACCATATATTTT. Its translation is CASRPGQGQNTIYF.

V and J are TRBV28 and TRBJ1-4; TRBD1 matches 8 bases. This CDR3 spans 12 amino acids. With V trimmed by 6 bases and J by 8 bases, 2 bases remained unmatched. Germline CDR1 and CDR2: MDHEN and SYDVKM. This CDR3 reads CASRTGDEKLFF. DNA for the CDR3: TGTGCCAGCAGGACAGGGGACGAAAAACTGTTTTTT. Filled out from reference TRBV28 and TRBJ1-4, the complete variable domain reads DVKVTQSSRYLVKRTGEKVFLECVQDMDHENMFWYRQDPGLGLRLIYFSYDVKMKEKGDIPEGYSVSREKKERFSLILESASTNQTSMYLCASRTGDEKLFFGSGTQLSVL.